Below, one T cell receptor beta chain is given with its context. The data originate from a study of prognosis after radiotherapy for stage I lung cancer. Using two-round multiplex PCR, the authors amplified TCR beta CDR3 from genomic DNA. The first round of PCR was done with primers that matched each TRBV and TRBJ gene. TCRdb reprocessed the multiplex PCR reads via MiXCR and lists one record per CDR3 protein. The sample has some 15,000 distinct CDR3 sequences; 50% to 70% are singletons. The V and J ends lost 2 bases and 7 bases, in that order; junction bases with no gene match: 11. This CDR3 is 16 amino acids long. The germline V gene has CDR1 MNHNS and CDR2 SASEGT.

The receptor was derived from a donor over 45 with non-small cell lung cancer. V is TRBV6-1 and J is TRBJ2-5; 9 nucleotides agree with TRBD1. The specimen was PBMCs, collected before or after stereotactic body radiation therapy (not recorded which). The CDR3 spells CASSEYLTGGWGTQYF. The CDR3 bases are TGTGCCAGCAGTGAATATTTAACAGGGGGCTGGGGGACCCAGTACTTC.